The 25 T cell receptor beta chains below come from one sample, sequenced in a study of shared clonotypes between healthy human individuals. Clones were read by immunoSEQ multiplex PCR, and TCRdb kept only the in-frame ones, dropping some. The repertoire has some 320,000 clones, about nine tenths of them found once; the top ten carry about a sixth. Sample: memory CD8+ T cells sorted from blood. Stated subset: CD45RO+ cells pooled with CCR7-negative TemRA cells. All receptors come from a man aged 18 to 30 in good health.

The chain couples TRBV25-1 to TRBJ2-3, with a possible D match to TRBD2 (6 bases). The ends were cut back, 6 bases at V and 2 bases at J, with 15 bases in the middle. The CDR3 totals 15 residues. Germline-derived CDR1 and CDR2 are MGHDK and SYGVNS. Here the CDR3 DNA reads TGTGCCAGCAGCCGACTAGAAGAGTCCACAGATACGCAGTATTTT. Translation gives CASSRLEESTDTQYF.

Points on this clone: One end of the junction is discordant with germline, which a read error may explain. The chain combines TRBV4-1 with TRBJ1-1; D not resolved. The CDR3 consists of 15 residues. From germline, CDR1 is MGHRA and CDR2 YSYEKL. The CDR3 DNA follows: TGTGCCAGCACTCTCCATGGACCGACGAACACTGAAGCTTTCTTT. It yields the protein CASTLHGPTNTEAFF.

This sequence joins TRBV28 and TRBJ2-5; 7 bases map to TRBD1. Trimming cost V 5 bases and J 2 bases; bases outside gene matches: 8. Germline values: CDR1 MDHEN, CDR2 SYDVKM. This CDR3 has 15 residues. CDR3 nucleotide sequence: TGTGCCAGCAGTAGGGACAGACAGACTCAAGAGACCCAGTACTTC. Protein product: CASSRDRQTQETQYF.

The V call is TRBV7-8, the J call TRBJ2-2; D is undetermined. Between the trimmed V and J ends, which lost 8 bases and 4 bases, there was a span of 14 bases. The length of the CDR3 is 14 residues. CDR1 and CDR2 (germline): SGHVS, FQNEAQ. The CDR3 here is CASVPGVSTGELFF. As DNA, the CDR3 is TGTGCCAGCGTACCCGGAGTTAGCACCGGGGAGCTGTTTTTT. The whole variable domain, remainder taken from reference TRBV7-8 and TRBJ2-2, is GAGVSQSPRYKVAKRGQDVALRCDPISGHVSLFWYQQALGQGPEFLTYFQNEAQLDKSGLPSDRFFAERPEGSVSTLKIQRTQQEDSAVYLCASVPGVSTGELFFGEGSRLTVL.

The V gene is TRBV10-3, the J gene TRBJ1-1; D unclear. This CDR3 comprises 16 residues. Germline V gene data show CDR1 as ENHRY and CDR2 as SYGVKD. Trimming cost V 5 bases and J 1 base, with 17 bases left between them. In DNA form, the CDR3 reads TGTGCCATCAGTCAGGAAGAGGCGGAGGGGAACACTGAAGCTTTCTTT. Residues: CAISQEEAEGNTEAFF.

The chain is built from TRBV11-2 and TRBJ2-7, with D hard to call. Trimming removed 0 bases from V and 5 bases from J, with 8 bases in between. The germline V gene encodes CDR1 SGHAT and CDR2 FQNNGV. This CDR3 has 13 amino acids. CDR3 bases: TGTGCCAGCAGCTTAGACCCTGAGCACGAGCAGTACTTC. This gives the protein CASSLDPEHEQYF.

The chain couples TRBV6-4 to TRBJ2-3; 7 bases line up with TRBD2. This CDR3 region has 14 residues. Trimming at V came to 4 bases and at J to 6 bases, leaving 7 bases not matched to a gene. CDR1 and CDR2 (germline): MRHNA, SNTAGT. CDR3 bases: TGTGCCAGCAGTGCGGCGGGAGTATATGATACGCAGTATTTT. As protein: CASSAAGVYDTQYF.

This clone showed up many times. DNA for the CDR3: TGTGCCAGCGAACCGGGAACCTATAATTCACCCCTCCACTTT. Translation: CASEPGTYNSPLHF. V and J are TRBV7-9 and TRBJ1-6; D gene uncertain. Trimming removed 8 bases from V and 2 bases from J, with 10 bases in between. The germline CDR1 and CDR2 sequences are SEHNR and FQNEAQ (reference sequence). The length of the CDR3 is 14 residues. Combining the CDR3 with reference TRBV7-9 and TRBJ1-6 gives the whole variable domain DTGVSQNPRHKITKRGQNVTFRCDPISEHNRLYWYRQTLGQGPEFLTYFQNEAQLEKSRLLSDRFSAERPKGSFSTLEIQRTEQGDSAMYLCASEPGTYNSPLHFGNGTRLTVT.

V usage is TRBV30 and J usage is TRBJ2-5; 9 positions agree with TRBD2. The CDR3 loop spans 14 amino acids. J was trimmed by 2 bases and V by 3 bases; bases with no gene match: 4. Per germline, CDR1 GTSNPN and CDR2 SVGIG (reference sequence). The CDR3 here is CAWSPGLAQETQYF. CDR3 sequence (DNA): TGTGCCTGGAGCCCGGGACTAGCTCAAGAGACCCAGTACTTC.

The rearrangement uses TRBV11-2 and TRBJ2-5, with D possibly TRBD1 on 6 matching bases. The length of the CDR3 is 18 residues. Deletions cut 0 bases from V and 3 bases from J, with 20 bases between. Germline V gives CDR1 SGHAT, CDR2 FQNNGV. DNA for the CDR3: TGTGCCAGCAGCTTAGAAGTGGCTCGGACAGCCTTTGAAGAGACCCAGTACTTC. It translates to CASSLEVARTAFEETQYF.

This clone was seen once. The gene calls are TRBV19 and TRBJ2-3; the D gene is possibly TRBD2 (5 bases). In germline, CDR1 is LNHDA, CDR2 SQIVND (reference sequence). The V end lost 4 bases, the J end lost 4 bases, and 9 bases lay between the germline ends. The CDR3 loop spans 13 amino acids. CDR3 residues: CASSRRSSDTQYF. CDR3 bases: TGTGCCAGTAGTAGGAGGAGCTCAGATACGCAGTATTTT.

The chain uses TRBV27 and TRBJ2-7; 7 nucleotides match TRBD1. The CDR3 consists of 15 residues. V shed 3 bases and J 3 bases; nucleotides not matched to a gene: 8. CDR1 MNHEY and CDR2 SMNVEV come from the germline V gene (reference sequence). CDR3 nucleotides: TGTGCCAGCAGTTTCTTGGACAGGCTTGTCTACGAGCAGTACTTC. Amino acids: CASSFLDRLVYEQYF.

The CDR3 DNA reads as TGTGCCAGCAGCTTTAGCGGGACAGGTTTGTTCTTC. Residues: CASSFSGTGLFF. The genes are TRBV7-9 and TRBJ2-1; the D call may be TRBD1 or TRBD2 (8 bases each). The V gene's germline CDR1 is SEHNR and CDR2 FQNEAQ (reference sequence). Trimming removed 3 bases from V and 15 bases from J, with 15 bases in between. The CDR3 runs 12 residues.

The chain uses TRBV5-6 and TRBJ1-4; 7 bases fit TRBD1. The ends lost 2 bases at V and 0 bases at J; junction bases unmatched: 4. The germline CDR1 and CDR2 sequences are SGHDT and YYEEEE. The CDR3 length is 16 residues. CDR3 sequence (DNA): TGTGCCAGCAGCTTAACAGGGGTCACAACTAATGAAAAACTGTTTTTT. Protein: CASSLTGVTTNEKLFF.

This chain joins TRBV4-1 and TRBJ1-2; D gene unclear. The CDR3 totals 14 residues. Trimming took off 6 bases at V and 8 bases at J, with 19 bases between the two ends. The germline CDR1 and CDR2 sequences are MGHRA and YSYEKL. The CDR3 spells CASSRTAARMGYTF. CDR3 nucleotide sequence: TGCGCCAGCAGTAGGACGGCTGCGCGGATGGGCTACACCTTC.

V and J are TRBV28 and TRBJ1-1, with 9 bases matching TRBD1. Per germline, CDR1 MDHEN and CDR2 SYDVKM. Germline trimming cut 6 bases from V and 5 bases from J; bases unmatched to any gene: 7. The CDR3 covers 14 residues. CDR3: CASSYRGLRTEAFF. CDR3 bases: TGTGCCAGCAGCTACAGGGGGCTTCGGACTGAAGCTTTCTTT.

The CDR3 sequence is CASSDSLAEEHEQYF. CDR3 in DNA: TGTGCCAGCAGTGATTCACTAGCGGAGGAGCACGAGCAGTACTTC. The chain couples TRBV6-1 to TRBJ2-7; 8 positions agree with TRBD2. The CDR3 loop spans 15 amino acids. With V trimmed by 3 bases and J by 5 bases, 9 bases remained unmatched. Germline CDR1 reads MNHNS; CDR2 reads SASEGT.

Of note for this clone: Germline and junction disagree at one end, which may indicate a read error. This sequence joins TRBV7-9 and TRBJ2-1; 14 bases line up with TRBD2. The CDR3 totals 18 residues. The germline gives CDR1 SEHNR, CDR2 FQNEAQ (reference sequence). CDR3 DNA: TGTGCCAGCAGCGTAGCAGGACTAGCGGGAGGTATCTACAATGAGCAGTTCTTC. It yields the protein CASSVAGLAGGIYNEQFF.

The chain employs TRBV6-5 and TRBJ1-2; D not certain. CDR3 length: 15 residues. Trimming left V 5 bases short and J 3 bases short, with 16 bases between. Germline V lookup: CDR1 MNHEY, CDR2 SVGAGI. The CDR3 sequence is CASSLAFREYYGYTF. CDR3 in DNA: TGTGCCAGCAGTCTTGCGTTCAGAGAGTACTATGGCTACACCTTC.

The chain has TRBV15 and TRBJ2-7; D gene unclear. The CDR3 is 13 amino acids. CDR1 LNHNV and CDR2 YYDKDF come from the germline V gene (reference sequence). Trimming stripped 0 bases from V and 3 bases from J, with 6 bases between. The CDR3 DNA follows: TGTGCCACCAGCAGAGAAAACGACTACGAGCAGTACTTC. This sequence encodes CATSRENDYEQYF.

This clone was recorded once. The J gene is TRBJ1-4, the V gene TRBV7-9; D possibly corresponds to TRBD1 (6 bases). V gave up 1 base and J gave up 8 bases, with 17 bases separating them. Germline CDR1 and CDR2: SEHNR and FQNEAQ (reference sequence). This CDR3 region has 16 residues. DNA of the CDR3: TGTGCCAGCAGCTTAGGGTGGAGGGGGTGGTTCGAAAAACTGTTTTTT. Residues: CASSLGWRGWFEKLFF.

This chain links TRBV2 with TRBJ1-1; no reliable D call. From germline, CDR1 is SNHLY and CDR2 FYNNEI. V lost 6 bases, J lost 1 base, and 12 bases lay in between. The CDR3 is 14 residues long. The CDR3 loop reads CASRAGKQNTEAFF. The CDR3 nucleotides read TGTGCCAGCAGAGCCGGGAAACAGAACACTGAAGCTTTCTTT.

As to this clone: The same CDR3 also results from other DNA sequences found in this sample. The J gene is TRBJ2-7, the V gene TRBV5-1, with D possibly being TRBD1 (5 bases). The germline V gene encodes CDR1 SGHRS and CDR2 YFSETQ. The V end was cut by 0 bases, the J end by 1 base, with 11 bases between. CDR3 length equals 15 residues. The CDR3, as DNA: TGCGCCAGCAGCTTGGGGCAGGGCTTATCCTACGAGCAGTACTTC. The encoded protein is CASSLGQGLSYEQYF.

This clone was detected once. The chain links TRBV7-9 to TRBJ2-7; weak D call: TRBD2 (7 bases). The CDR3 sequence is 14 residues long. Looked up from germline, CDR1 is SEHNR and CDR2 is FQNEAQ (reference sequence). Trimming took off 5 bases at V and 3 bases at J, with 14 bases between the two ends. CDR3 nucleotide sequence: TGTGCCAGCAGCCCCGGGGGGCGGGACTACGAGCAGTACTTC. Amino acid sequence: CASSPGGRDYEQYF.

V and J are TRBV29-1 and TRBJ1-2, with a tentative D call TRBD1 (6 bases). The V end lost 2 bases, the J end lost 1 base, and 14 bases lay between the germline ends. The CDR3 is 15 residues long. Germline V gives CDR1 SQVTM, CDR2 ANQGSEA. CDR3 loop: CSVESAPGDNYGYTF. CDR3 nucleotide sequence: TGCAGCGTTGAATCCGCCCCAGGGGATAACTATGGCTACACCTTC.